This T cell receptor (beta chain) stems from a study of shared clonotypes between healthy human individuals. Study information: For every donor, three CD4 naive, three CD4 memory, two CD8 naive and one CD8 memory plates were used.

This clone occurred a few times. Its antigen is unidentified. Generated by immunoSEQ multiplex PCR, the TCRdb table keeps only in-frame clones and is missing some. The sample lists about 1 million clones, about 75% occurring once. Study-level findings and limits: Large sequencing depth failed to make sorted-subset sequencing complete, rarefaction showed. Sequencing depth was a factor that was expected to affect clonotype sharing among donors. Of the naive CD4 clonotypes, approximately 5% were shared across a few donors.

Material for sequencing was memory CD4+ T cells sorted from blood. The subset: CD45RA-negative fraction. The receptor was isolated from a man aged 18 to 29 in good health.

The CDR3 sequence: CASSYIGQGAEGYTF. The CDR3 DNA sequence: TGTGCCAGCAGCTACATTGGACAGGGGGCCGAAGGCTACACCTTC. The V call is TRBV5-5, the J call TRBJ1-2, with 11 bases fitting TRBD1. J was trimmed by 8 bases and V by 3 bases; bases with no gene match: 9. Germline CDR1 and CDR2: SGHKS and YYEKEE (reference sequence). The CDR3 is 15 amino acids.